This T cell receptor (beta chain) was recorded in a study of T-cell memory formation after mild COVID-19. MiXCR, applied by TCRdb to the 5' RACE reads, yields one record per CDR3 protein. This sample carries around 370,000 distinct CDR3 sequences, more than 20% of them seen once, and the ten largest clones take approximately 12%. A few counts support this clonotype. CDR1 SGHRS and CDR2 YFSETQ come from the germline V gene. The CDR3 is made up of 17 amino acids. Germline trimming cut 4 bases from V and 3 bases from J; bases unmatched to any gene: 5. This TCR was sampled from an adult woman who had mild COVID-19 (a few samples of this study predate the infection). Cell type and time point are not known. The chain recombines TRBV5-1 with TRBJ2-1; TRBD2 matches 15 bases. Specimen: PBMCs or a T cell subset sorted from them (not recorded which). CDR3 loop: CASSIGLAGGLYNEQFF. Written as DNA, the CDR3 is TGCGCCAGCAGCATAGGACTAGCGGGAGGGCTCTACAATGAGCAGTTCTTC.